Listed below are T cell receptor beta chains from one sample, sequenced in a study of blood T cell repertoires in COVID-19. The method was immunoSEQ multiplex PCR; TCRdb's version includes in-frame clones alone and lacks a portion of them. The data show approximately 34,000 clones, over 70% seen once. Input material: peripheral blood. The source of these receptors is a man aged 65 to 79 with COVID-19, enrolled during active disease. Both conserved end residues are part of each CDR3. D genes are given only for firm matches. Expanded clones get a size class; other rows say once, few or many, or leave the size out.

j_gene: TRBJ1-1
d_gene: TRBD1
v_gene: TRBV5-8
abundance: .
CDR3nt: TGTGCCAGCAGCTTGGTGGGACAGAGTAGGGGAACTGAAGCTTTCTTT
CDR3aa: CASSLVGQSRGTEAFF

j_gene: TRBJ1-5
d_gene: .
v_gene: TRBV5-4
abundance: few
CDR3nt: TGTGCCAGCAGCTTGACCGGGGGAGCTAGCAATCAGCCCCAGCATTTT
CDR3aa: CASSLTGGASNQPQHF

j_gene: TRBJ2-7
d_gene: .
v_gene: TRBV12-2
abundance: .
CDR3nt: TGTGCAAGTCGCTTAGGCGGACAAGCGTCCTACGAGCAGTACTTC
CDR3aa: CASRLGGQASYEQYF

j_gene: TRBJ2-2
d_gene: TRBD2
v_gene: TRBV3-1/TRBV3-2
abundance: .
CDR3nt: TGTGCCAGCAGCCCCCGAGCGGGAGTAAATACCGGGGAGCTGTTTTTT
CDR3aa: CASSPRAGVNTGELFF

j_gene: TRBJ1-2
d_gene: .
v_gene: TRBV2
abundance: .
CDR3nt: TGTGCCAGCAGTGCCGCAGGGGAGGGTTATGGCTACACCTTC
CDR3aa: CASSAAGEGYGYTF

j_gene: TRBJ2-3
d_gene: .
v_gene: TRBV6-5
abundance: .
CDR3nt: TGTGCCAGCAGTCCCTACAGGGCGACAGATACGCAGTATTTT
CDR3aa: CASSPYRATDTQYF

j_gene: TRBJ2-2
d_gene: .
v_gene: TRBV9
abundance: .
CDR3nt: TGTGCCAGCAGCGTAGCGGGAGATCGTATCGGGGAGCTGTTTTTT
CDR3aa: CASSVAGDRIGELFF

j_gene: TRBJ2-5
d_gene: .
v_gene: TRBV13
abundance: .
CDR3nt: TGTGCCAGCAGCTCCGTTGGACTGGAAGAGACCCAGTACTTC
CDR3aa: CASSSVGLEETQYF

j_gene: TRBJ2-7
d_gene: .
v_gene: TRBV27
abundance: few
CDR3nt: TGTGCCACCCAGGCAGGGCTTAGCTACGAGCAGTACTTC
CDR3aa: CATQAGLSYEQYF

j_gene: TRBJ2-5
d_gene: .
v_gene: TRBV28
abundance: .
CDR3nt: TGTGCCAGCAGCCTCCCCCTTGGAGCGCAAGAGACCCAGTACTTC
CDR3aa: CASSLPLGAQETQYF

j_gene: TRBJ2-7
d_gene: TRBD2
v_gene: TRBV6-5
abundance: few
CDR3nt: TGTGCCAGCATCGGTAGCGGGAGTGACGAGCAGTACTTC
CDR3aa: CASIGSGSDEQYF

j_gene: TRBJ2-1
d_gene: TRBD2
v_gene: TRBV27
abundance: .
CDR3nt: TGTGCCAGCCTTTCGGGACCCCCTGGACTAGCGGGAGCGAAGGAGCAGTTCTTC
CDR3aa: CASLSGPPGLAGAKEQFF

j_gene: TRBJ1-2
d_gene: .
v_gene: TRBV28
abundance: .
CDR3nt: TGTGCCAGCAGTTTTCAGGTATATGGCTACACCTTC
CDR3aa: CASSFQVYGYTF

j_gene: TRBJ1-5
d_gene: .
v_gene: TRBV6-1
abundance: .
CDR3nt: TGTGCCAGCAGTGAAGAAAGGAGTTATCTTGGTGAGCCCCAGCATTTT
CDR3aa: CASSEERSYLGEPQHF

j_gene: TRBJ2-4
d_gene: .
v_gene: TRBV7-2
abundance: .
CDR3nt: TGTGCCAGCAGCTCAATCAGGGGTCCGGGGCACATTCAGTACTTC
CDR3aa: CASSSIRGPGHIQYF

j_gene: TRBJ1-3
d_gene: .
v_gene: TRBV6-5
abundance: .
CDR3nt: TGTGCCAGCAGTTACTCCTTTGGGGGGTCTGGAAACACCATATATTTT
CDR3aa: CASSYSFGGSGNTIYF

j_gene: TRBJ2-7
d_gene: .
v_gene: TRBV7-2
abundance: .
CDR3nt: TGTGCCAGCAGCTTAGCTGTCGGAGGTGGGCGGGGAAGAGACGAGCAGTACTTC
CDR3aa: CASSLAVGGGRGRDEQYF

j_gene: TRBJ2-7
d_gene: .
v_gene: TRBV10-3
abundance: .
CDR3nt: TGTGCCATCAGCGGTCAGGGCGTCTCGGGCGAGCAGTACTTC
CDR3aa: CAISGQGVSGEQYF

j_gene: TRBJ1-1
d_gene: .
v_gene: TRBV5-4
abundance: .
CDR3nt: TGTGCCAGCAGCTCGAAGGGCGGACTCACTGAAGCTTTCTTT
CDR3aa: CASSSKGGLTEAFF

j_gene: TRBJ2-2
d_gene: TRBD2
v_gene: TRBV29-1
abundance: .
CDR3nt: TGCAGCGTTGTAGCGGGGGGGAACACCGGGGAGCTGTTTTTT
CDR3aa: CSVVAGGNTGELFF

j_gene: TRBJ2-2
d_gene: TRBD1
v_gene: TRBV4-1
abundance: .
CDR3nt: TGCGCCAGCAGCCGCGTCTTGGACAGGGGAAACACCGGGGAGCTGTTTTTT
CDR3aa: CASSRVLDRGNTGELFF

j_gene: TRBJ1-2
d_gene: .
v_gene: TRBV6-1
abundance: .
CDR3nt: TGTGCCAGCAGTGAAGAGCCGGGTAGGGGAGGCTACACCTTC
CDR3aa: CASSEEPGRGGYTF

j_gene: TRBJ2-1
d_gene: .
v_gene: TRBV9
abundance: once
CDR3nt: TGTGCCAGCAGCCCTTCAGGGCGGTACAATGAGCAGTTCTTC
CDR3aa: CASSPSGRYNEQFF

j_gene: TRBJ1-1
d_gene: .
v_gene: TRBV19
abundance: .
CDR3nt: TGTGCCAGTAGTTCCCCAGGGCGGAATGAAGCTTTCTTT
CDR3aa: CASSSPGRNEAFF

j_gene: TRBJ2-3
d_gene: TRBD2
v_gene: TRBV19
abundance: .
CDR3nt: TGTGCCAGTAGGAATAGCGGGAGGCACACGCATATGATGGGAGATACGCAGTATTTT
CDR3aa: CASRNSGRHTHMMGDTQYF

j_gene: TRBJ1-4
d_gene: TRBD1
v_gene: TRBV30
abundance: .
CDR3nt: TGTGCCTGGAGCCTGGGACAGGGGCTTGAAAAACTGTTTTTT
CDR3aa: CAWSLGQGLEKLFF

j_gene: TRBJ1-5
d_gene: .
v_gene: TRBV28
abundance: .
CDR3nt: TGTGCCAGCAGTTTCGGGAACTTAGATCAGCCCCAGCATTTT
CDR3aa: CASSFGNLDQPQHF

j_gene: TRBJ2-7
d_gene: .
v_gene: TRBV15
abundance: .
CDR3nt: TGTGCCACCAGCAGGGCCGAGGGGAGGTCCGAGCAGTACTTC
CDR3aa: CATSRAEGRSEQYF

j_gene: TRBJ2-2
d_gene: .
v_gene: TRBV19
abundance: .
CDR3nt: TGTGCCAGTAGTCAGGGGATAGGCATAAACGGGGAGCTGTTTTTT
CDR3aa: CASSQGIGINGELFF

j_gene: TRBJ2-5
d_gene: .
v_gene: TRBV28
abundance: .
CDR3nt: TGTGCCAGCAGTATTCCGGGGGAGACCCAGTACTTC
CDR3aa: CASSIPGETQYF

j_gene: TRBJ1-4
d_gene: .
v_gene: TRBV15
abundance: .
CDR3nt: TGTGCCACCAGCCAGATGGCGGCTTCTTGGGTGTTTTTT
CDR3aa: CATSQMAASWVFF

j_gene: TRBJ2-7
d_gene: TRBD1
v_gene: TRBV10-3
abundance: once
CDR3nt: TGTGCCATCAACCCCGGGACAGGGGAGTCCTACGAGCAGTACTTC
CDR3aa: CAINPGTGESYEQYF

j_gene: TRBJ1-5
d_gene: TRBD1
v_gene: TRBV28
abundance: .
CDR3nt: TGTGCCAGCAGTTTAATAAGGACAGGGGGCAATCAGCCCCAGCATTTT
CDR3aa: CASSLIRTGGNQPQHF

j_gene: TRBJ2-2
d_gene: .
v_gene: TRBV4-3
abundance: .
CDR3nt: TGCGCCAGCAGCCAAGATGGTCCGGGGGAGGAGCTGTTTTTT
CDR3aa: CASSQDGPGEELFF

j_gene: TRBJ2-1
d_gene: TRBD2
v_gene: TRBV9
abundance: .
CDR3nt: TGTGCCAGCAGCCCCACCTTAGCGGGTTACAATGAGCAGTTCTTC
CDR3aa: CASSPTLAGYNEQFF

j_gene: TRBJ2-3
d_gene: .
v_gene: TRBV30
abundance: .
CDR3nt: TGTGCCTGGGGACCTGGGAGTGGCACAGATACGCAGTATTTT
CDR3aa: CAWGPGSGTDTQYF

j_gene: TRBJ2-5
d_gene: TRBD1
v_gene: TRBV7-8
abundance: once
CDR3nt: TGTGCCAGCAGCTCTCAAACAGGGGTTGGGGAGACCCAGTACTTC
CDR3aa: CASSSQTGVGETQYF

j_gene: TRBJ1-1
d_gene: TRBD1
v_gene: TRBV19
abundance: .
CDR3nt: TGTGCCAGTACCATGACAGGGAAGACTGAAGCTTTCTTT
CDR3aa: CASTMTGKTEAFF

j_gene: TRBJ1-6
d_gene: .
v_gene: TRBV10-3
abundance: .
CDR3nt: TGTGCCATCAGTGAGTCCCTCCAGGGTAATTCACCCCTCCACTTT
CDR3aa: CAISESLQGNSPLHF

j_gene: TRBJ1-1
d_gene: .
v_gene: TRBV10-3
abundance: once
CDR3nt: TGTGCCATCAGTTCCCTGGAAGGGGAGGGGGCTTTCTTT
CDR3aa: CAISSLEGEGAFF

j_gene: TRBJ1-1
d_gene: TRBD1
v_gene: TRBV10-1
abundance: .
CDR3nt: TGCGCCAGCAGGCCGGGGACAGGGGGTTTCACTGAAGCTTTCTTT
CDR3aa: CASRPGTGGFTEAFF

j_gene: TRBJ1-2
d_gene: TRBD1
v_gene: TRBV6-5
abundance: few
CDR3nt: TGTGCCAGCAGTTACTCCCGGGACAGGACCACTGGCTACACCTTC
CDR3aa: CASSYSRDRTTGYTF

j_gene: TRBJ2-3
d_gene: .
v_gene: TRBV18
abundance: .
CDR3nt: TGTGCCAGCTCACACGATGCGACTAAGTATACGCAGTATTTT
CDR3aa: CASSHDATKYTQYF

j_gene: TRBJ1-4
d_gene: .
v_gene: TRBV27
abundance: .
CDR3nt: TGTGCCAGCAGGCTTCAGGGAGGAGAAAAACTGTTTTTT
CDR3aa: CASRLQGGEKLFF

j_gene: TRBJ2-7
d_gene: .
v_gene: TRBV13
abundance: medium-sized
CDR3nt: TGTGCCAGCAGAGCACGCGGCGGGGACTCCTACGAGCAGTACTTC
CDR3aa: CASRARGGDSYEQYF

j_gene: TRBJ2-3
d_gene: .
v_gene: TRBV20-1
abundance: once
CDR3nt: TGCAGTGCTAGATTTGGGCATACGCAGTATTTT
CDR3aa: CSARFGHTQYF

j_gene: TRBJ2-5
d_gene: .
v_gene: TRBV11-1
abundance: .
CDR3nt: TGTGCCAGCAGCCCAGCGGCGACCCCGGGCCAAGAGACCCAGTACTTC
CDR3aa: CASSPAATPGQETQYF

j_gene: TRBJ1-1
d_gene: .
v_gene: TRBV20-1
abundance: .
CDR3nt: TGCAGTGCCCAGGGGAACACTGAAGCTTTCTTT
CDR3aa: CSAQGNTEAFF

j_gene: TRBJ1-2
d_gene: .
v_gene: TRBV12-3/TRBV12-4
abundance: once
CDR3nt: TGTGCCAGCAGTTTTCCAGGGACTGGCCACACCTTC
CDR3aa: CASSFPGTGHTF

j_gene: TRBJ2-7
d_gene: .
v_gene: TRBV21-1
abundance: .
CDR3nt: TGTGCCAGCAGCAAACCTCGGGGGGGCTACCCCTACGAGCAGTACTTC
CDR3aa: CASSKPRGGYPYEQYF

j_gene: TRBJ2-4
d_gene: TRBD2
v_gene: TRBV7-8
abundance: .
CDR3nt: TGTGCCAGCAGCCCCGGGGGGGTAGGAAACATTCAGTACTTC
CDR3aa: CASSPGGVGNIQYF

j_gene: TRBJ1-6
d_gene: TRBD1
v_gene: TRBV19
abundance: .
CDR3nt: TGTGCCAGTAGTATATCTCAGGGGGCTCGTAATTCACCCCTCCACTTT
CDR3aa: CASSISQGARNSPLHF

j_gene: TRBJ2-1
d_gene: .
v_gene: TRBV19
abundance: .
CDR3nt: TGTGCCAGTAGTATACAGGGCCCTCTTTCTACTGCCTACAATGAGCAGTTCTTC
CDR3aa: CASSIQGPLSTAYNEQFF

j_gene: TRBJ2-4
d_gene: TRBD1
v_gene: TRBV6-6
abundance: .
CDR3nt: TGTGCCAGCAGTTACCGGGACAGGGGGCTCGAAAACATTCAGTACTTC
CDR3aa: CASSYRDRGLENIQYF

j_gene: TRBJ2-7
d_gene: TRBD2
v_gene: TRBV5-4
abundance: .
CDR3nt: TGTGCCAGCAGCTTGGCCGGGACTAGCGGACCTACGAAGCAGTACTTC
CDR3aa: CASSLAGTSGPTKQYF

j_gene: TRBJ2-1
d_gene: .
v_gene: TRBV28
abundance: .
CDR3nt: TGTGCCAGCAGTTTAACGGCAGGGGAGTACAATGAGCAGTTCTTC
CDR3aa: CASSLTAGEYNEQFF

j_gene: TRBJ2-1
d_gene: TRBD2
v_gene: TRBV4-1
abundance: once
CDR3nt: TGCGCCAGCAGCCAAGGAGGGAGCGGGAGGGGATTCAATGAGCAGTTCTTC
CDR3aa: CASSQGGSGRGFNEQFF